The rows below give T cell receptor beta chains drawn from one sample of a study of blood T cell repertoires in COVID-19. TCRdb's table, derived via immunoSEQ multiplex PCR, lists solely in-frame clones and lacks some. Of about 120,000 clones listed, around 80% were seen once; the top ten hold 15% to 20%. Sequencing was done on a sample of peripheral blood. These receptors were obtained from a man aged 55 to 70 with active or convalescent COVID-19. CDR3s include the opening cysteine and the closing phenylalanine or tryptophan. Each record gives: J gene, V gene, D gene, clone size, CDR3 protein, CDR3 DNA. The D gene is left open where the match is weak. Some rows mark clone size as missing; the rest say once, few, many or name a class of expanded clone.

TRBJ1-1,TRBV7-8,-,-,CASSLFDRNTEAFF,TGTGCCAGCAGCCTCTTCGACAGGAACACTGAAGCTTTCTTT
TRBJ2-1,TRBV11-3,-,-,CASSSRGTLDNEQFF,TGTGCCAGCAGCTCTCGCGGGACTCTCGACAATGAGCAGTTCTTC
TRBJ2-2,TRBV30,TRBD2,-,CAGRLAGGPTGELFF,TGTGCCGGAAGACTAGCGGGAGGACCTACCGGGGAGCTGTTTTTT
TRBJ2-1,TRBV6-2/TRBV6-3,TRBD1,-,CASSPRTGAYNEQFF,TGTGCCAGCAGCCCCAGGACAGGGGCTTACAATGAGCAGTTCTTC
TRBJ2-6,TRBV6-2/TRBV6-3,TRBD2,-,CASSSSGSSGANVLTF,TGTGCCAGCAGTTCCAGCGGGAGCTCTGGGGCCAACGTCCTGACTTTC
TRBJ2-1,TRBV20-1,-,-,CSAPRGNEQFF,TGCAGTGCTCCCCGGGGGAATGAGCAGTTCTTC
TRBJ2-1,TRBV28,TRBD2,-,CASTLGIAGANEQFF,TGTGCCAGCACCTTAGGGATAGCGGGAGCCAATGAGCAGTTCTTC
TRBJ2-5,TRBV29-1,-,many,CSVGSQGETQYF,TGCAGCGTTGGCTCCCAGGGGGAGACCCAGTACTTC
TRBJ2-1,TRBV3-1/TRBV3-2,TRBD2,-,CASSQESGSPHEQFF,TGTGCCAGCAGCCAAGAGAGCGGGAGCCCCCATGAGCAGTTCTTC
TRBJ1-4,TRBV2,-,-,CASSEAQGGKLFF,TGTGCCAGCAGTGAAGCCCAGGGAGGAAAACTGTTTTTT
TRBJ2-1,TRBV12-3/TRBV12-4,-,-,CAGGTPGDEQFF,TGTGCCGGCGGGACCCCCGGCGATGAGCAGTTCTTC
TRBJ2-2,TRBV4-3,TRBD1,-,CASSRTPGTDTGELFF,TGCGCCAGCAGCCGAACACCGGGGACAGACACCGGGGAGCTGTTTTTT
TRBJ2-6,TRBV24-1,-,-,CATSDSQGSSGANVLTF,TGTGCCACCAGTGATTCACAGGGTTCCTCTGGGGCCAACGTCCTGACTTTC
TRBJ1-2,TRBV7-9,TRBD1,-,CASSDRDRAFDGYTF,TGTGCCAGCAGTGACCGGGACAGGGCATTCGATGGCTACACCTTC
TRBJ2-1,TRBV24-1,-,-,CATSDIDRYNEQFF,TGTGCCACCAGTGATATTGACAGGTACAATGAGCAGTTCTTC
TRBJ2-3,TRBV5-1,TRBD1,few,CASSTDRENTQYF,TGCGCCAGCAGCACGGACAGGGAGAATACGCAGTATTTT
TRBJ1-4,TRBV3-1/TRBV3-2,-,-,CASSHSGSGNEKLFF,TGTGCCAGCAGCCACTCAGGGTCTGGTAATGAAAAACTGTTTTTT
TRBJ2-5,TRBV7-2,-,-,CASSSSGHKETQYF,TGTGCCAGCAGCTCGTCCGGACATAAAGAGACCCAGTACTTC
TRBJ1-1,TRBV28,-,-,CASSFSGGTEAFF,TGTGCCAGCAGTTTTTCCGGGGGCACTGAAGCTTTCTTT
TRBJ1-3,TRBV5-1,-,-,CASSSTGGNGNTIYF,TGCGCCAGCAGCTCAACTGGAGGGAATGGAAACACCATATATTTT
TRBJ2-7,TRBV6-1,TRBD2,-,CASSEEGSGNPYEQYF,TGTGCCAGCAGTGAAGAGGGTAGCGGGAACCCCTACGAGCAGTACTTC
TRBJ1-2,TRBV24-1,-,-,CATSDPTSANYGYTF,TGTGCCACCAGTGATCCGACATCTGCTAACTATGGCTACACCTTC
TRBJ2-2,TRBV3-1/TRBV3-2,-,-,CASSPWQGTGELFF,TGTGCCAGCAGCCCTTGGCAGGGGACCGGGGAGCTGTTTTTT
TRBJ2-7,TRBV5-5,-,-,CASSLRNIADSSYEQYF,TGTGCCAGCAGCTTGAGGAATATAGCGGATAGCTCCTACGAGCAGTACTTC
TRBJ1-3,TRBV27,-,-,CASSLNAVSSGNTIYF,TGTGCCAGCAGTTTAAACGCAGTAAGCTCTGGAAACACCATATATTTT
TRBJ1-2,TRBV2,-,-,CARLQGYGYTF,TGTGCCAGACTACAGGGCTATGGCTACACCTTC
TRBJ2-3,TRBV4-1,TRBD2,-,CASSQDVGRARGGTQYF,TGCGCCAGCAGCCAAGACGTCGGACGCGCCCGGGGGGGTACGCAGTATTTT
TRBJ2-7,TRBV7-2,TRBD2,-,CASSPGGGGRIYEQYF,TGTGCCAGCAGCCCCGGTGGCGGCGGGAGGATCTACGAGCAGTACTTC
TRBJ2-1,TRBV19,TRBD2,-,CASSILGGEGNEQFF,TGTGCCAGTAGTATACTCGGCGGGGAGGGGAATGAGCAGTTCTTC
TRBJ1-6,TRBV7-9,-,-,CASSLQNNSPLHF,TGTGCCAGCAGCTTACAGAATAATTCACCCCTCCACTTT
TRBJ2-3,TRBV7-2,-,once,CASSLVGGLSTDTQYF,TGTGCCAGCAGCTTAGTAGGGGGTCTTAGCACAGATACGCAGTATTTT
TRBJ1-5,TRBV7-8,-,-,CASSLEGDSNQPQHF,TGTGCCAGCAGCTTAGAAGGGGATAGCAATCAGCCCCAGCATTTT
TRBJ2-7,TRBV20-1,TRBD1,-,CSASTQGGTYEQYF,TGCAGTGCTAGTACACAGGGGGGTACCTACGAGCAGTACTTC
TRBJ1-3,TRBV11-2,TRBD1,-,CASSLGGTASGNTIYF,TGTGCCAGCAGCTTAGGCGGGACAGCCTCTGGAAACACCATATATTTT
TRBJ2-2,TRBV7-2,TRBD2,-,CASSSNGGANTGELFF,TGTGCCAGCAGCTCCAACGGGGGGGCGAACACCGGGGAGCTGTTTTTT
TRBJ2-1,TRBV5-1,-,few,CASSYDSSNEQFF,TGCGCCAGCAGCTATGACTCTAGCAATGAGCAGTTCTTC
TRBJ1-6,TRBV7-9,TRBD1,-,CASSLGQNSPLHF,TGTGCCAGCAGCTTGGGACAGAATTCACCCCTCCACTTT
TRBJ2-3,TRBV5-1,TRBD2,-,CASSTGTSGSADTQYF,TGCGCCAGCAGCACAGGGACTAGCGGGAGTGCAGATACGCAGTATTTT
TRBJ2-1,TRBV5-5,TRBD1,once,CASSLSTGGALREQFF,TGTGCCAGCAGCTTGTCGACAGGGGGCGCGTTACGTGAGCAGTTCTTC
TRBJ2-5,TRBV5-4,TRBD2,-,CASSLAGEGERTQYF,TGTGCCAGCAGCCTAGCGGGAGAGGGCGAGAGAACCCAGTACTTC
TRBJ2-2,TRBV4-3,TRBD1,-,CASSQDGGQEVTGELFF,TGCGCCAGCAGCCAAGACGGAGGACAGGAGGTCACCGGGGAGCTGTTTTTT
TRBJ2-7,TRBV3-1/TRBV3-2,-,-,CASSVNRAIHEQYF,TGTGCCAGCAGCGTGAACAGGGCAATCCACGAGCAGTACTTC